The rows below give T cell receptor beta chains drawn from one sample of a study of blood T cell repertoires in COVID-19. Libraries were prepared by immunoSEQ multiplex PCR; TCRdb keeps only in-frame clonotypes and omits some of them. The table includes about 300,000 clones, 85% to 90% detected once. The sample consisted of PBMCs or T cells enriched from blood (not recorded which). The receptors originated from a woman aged 18-30 years who had recovered from COVID-19. CDR3s include the opening cysteine and the closing phenylalanine or tryptophan. The D gene is left open where the match is weak. Expanded clones get a size class; other rows say once, few or many, or leave the size out.

len: 14
j_gene: TRBJ1-1
v_gene: TRBV7-2
abundance: .
d_gene: .
CDR3nt: TGTGCCAGCAGCCGTTTAGGGGGAAGCACTGAAGCTTTCTTT
CDR3aa: CASSRLGGSTEAFF

len: 15
j_gene: TRBJ1-1
v_gene: TRBV4-2
abundance: few
d_gene: TRBD1
CDR3nt: TGTGCCAGCAGCCACCCTGACAGGGTTGACACTGAAGCTTTCTTT
CDR3aa: CASSHPDRVDTEAFF

len: 13
j_gene: TRBJ1-3
v_gene: TRBV3-1/TRBV3-2
abundance: .
d_gene: .
CDR3nt: TGTGCCAGCAGCCCGGACAGTAGAAACACCATATATTTT
CDR3aa: CASSPDSRNTIYF

len: 14
j_gene: TRBJ2-3
v_gene: TRBV11-3
abundance: .
d_gene: .
CDR3nt: TGTGCCAGCAGCCCCGGAGCCCACACAGATACGCAGTATTTT
CDR3aa: CASSPGAHTDTQYF

len: 14
j_gene: TRBJ1-2
v_gene: TRBV19
abundance: .
d_gene: .
CDR3nt: TGTGCCAGTAGTCTCGCGGCCTCTAACTATGGCTACACCTTC
CDR3aa: CASSLAASNYGYTF

len: 14
j_gene: TRBJ1-4
v_gene: TRBV3-1/TRBV3-2
abundance: .
d_gene: TRBD1
CDR3nt: TGTGCCAGCAGCCCCGGGGACAGGGCTGAAAAACTGTTTTTT
CDR3aa: CASSPGDRAEKLFF

len: 15
j_gene: TRBJ2-2
v_gene: TRBV18
abundance: once
d_gene: TRBD2
CDR3nt: TGTGCCAGCTCACCGTCTGAGGGGAGGGCCGGGGAGCTGTTTTTT
CDR3aa: CASSPSEGRAGELFF

len: 13
j_gene: TRBJ2-3
v_gene: TRBV11-2
abundance: .
d_gene: .
CDR3nt: TGTGCCAGCAGCGATGCAGGGACAGATACGCAGTATTTT
CDR3aa: CASSDAGTDTQYF

len: 14
j_gene: TRBJ2-1
v_gene: TRBV28
abundance: .
d_gene: .
CDR3nt: TGTGCCAGCAGTTTAACGGCAGGCGATAATGAGCAGTTCTTC
CDR3aa: CASSLTAGDNEQFF

len: 16
j_gene: TRBJ2-5
v_gene: TRBV2
abundance: .
d_gene: .
CDR3nt: TGTGCCAGCAGCCAACCGTACAGGGTAGGAGGCGAGACCCAGTACTTC
CDR3aa: CASSQPYRVGGETQYF

len: 14
j_gene: TRBJ2-6
v_gene: TRBV6-5
abundance: .
d_gene: .
CDR3nt: TGTGCCATAGGAGCGATCTCTGGGGCCAACGTCCTGACTTTC
CDR3aa: CAIGAISGANVLTF

len: 11
j_gene: TRBJ1-2
v_gene: TRBV20-1
abundance: .
d_gene: .
CDR3nt: TGCAGTGCCCCTGGGGGGTTTTCCTACACCTTC
CDR3aa: CSAPGGFSYTF

len: 15
j_gene: TRBJ1-1
v_gene: TRBV15
abundance: .
d_gene: .
CDR3nt: TGTGCCACCAGCAGAGTCTCTCGGGGGGACACTGAAGCTTTCTTT
CDR3aa: CATSRVSRGDTEAFF

len: 15
j_gene: TRBJ2-7
v_gene: TRBV7-2
abundance: .
d_gene: TRBD1
CDR3nt: TGTGCCAGCAGCTTAGTGGGGACAGGGGCTCACGAGCAGTACTTC
CDR3aa: CASSLVGTGAHEQYF

len: 12
j_gene: TRBJ1-2
v_gene: TRBV9
abundance: .
d_gene: .
CDR3nt: TGTGCCAGCGGGGGCCCTTCTAGGGGCTACACCTTC
CDR3aa: CASGGPSRGYTF

len: 13
j_gene: TRBJ2-1
v_gene: TRBV4-2
abundance: .
d_gene: TRBD2
CDR3nt: TGTGCCAGCAGCCAGGGGACTAGCGGGGAGCAGTTCTTC
CDR3aa: CASSQGTSGEQFF

len: 16
j_gene: TRBJ2-7
v_gene: TRBV5-1
abundance: .
d_gene: TRBD2
CDR3nt: TGCGCCAGCAGCTTGTTTGAGCAGGGACTAACCTACGAGCAGTACTTC
CDR3aa: CASSLFEQGLTYEQYF

len: 11
j_gene: TRBJ1-2
v_gene: TRBV25-1
abundance: .
d_gene: .
CDR3nt: TGTGCCAGCAGCCCGGACAATGGCTACACCTTC
CDR3aa: CASSPDNGYTF

len: 15
j_gene: TRBJ2-3
v_gene: TRBV5-4
abundance: .
d_gene: TRBD1
CDR3nt: TGTGCCAGCAGTTACGGACAGGGTACCACAGATACGCAGTATTTT
CDR3aa: CASSYGQGTTDTQYF

len: 14
j_gene: TRBJ2-5
v_gene: TRBV27
abundance: .
d_gene: .
CDR3nt: TGTGCCAGCAGTATATCCAGGGGAGGGGAGACCCAGTACTTC
CDR3aa: CASSISRGGETQYF

len: 13
j_gene: TRBJ1-4
v_gene: TRBV6-5
abundance: .
d_gene: TRBD1
CDR3nt: TGTGCCAGCAGTTACGGACAGGATGAAAAACTGTTTTTT
CDR3aa: CASSYGQDEKLFF

len: 15
j_gene: TRBJ1-2
v_gene: TRBV7-9
abundance: .
d_gene: TRBD1
CDR3nt: TGTGCCAGCAGCCCCCCCGGGACAGCTAACTATGGCTACACCTTC
CDR3aa: CASSPPGTANYGYTF

len: 11
j_gene: TRBJ2-5
v_gene: TRBV5-1
abundance: few
d_gene: .
CDR3nt: TGCGCCAGCAGCGTACAAGAGACCCAGTACTTC
CDR3aa: CASSVQETQYF

len: 15
j_gene: TRBJ2-2
v_gene: TRBV5-5
abundance: few
d_gene: .
CDR3nt: TGTGCCAGCAGCTTGGTTAACAGCTACACCGGGGAGCTGTTTTTT
CDR3aa: CASSLVNSYTGELFF

len: 14
j_gene: TRBJ1-3
v_gene: TRBV7-3
abundance: .
d_gene: .
CDR3nt: TGTGCCACCAAAACCGCGATCTCTGGAAACACCATATATTTT
CDR3aa: CATKTAISGNTIYF